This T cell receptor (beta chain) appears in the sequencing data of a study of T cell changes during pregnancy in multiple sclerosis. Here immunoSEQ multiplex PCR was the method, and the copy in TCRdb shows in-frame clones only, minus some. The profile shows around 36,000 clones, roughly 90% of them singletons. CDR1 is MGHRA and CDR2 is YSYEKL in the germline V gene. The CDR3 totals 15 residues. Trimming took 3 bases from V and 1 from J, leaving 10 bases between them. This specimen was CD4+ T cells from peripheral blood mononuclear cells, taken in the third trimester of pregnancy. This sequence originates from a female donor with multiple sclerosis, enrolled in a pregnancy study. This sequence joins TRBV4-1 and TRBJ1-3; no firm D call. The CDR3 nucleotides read TGCGCCAGCAGCCAGCCCCAGAGGTCTGGAAACACCATATATTTT. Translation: CASSQPQRSGNTIYF.